Sequencing of this T cell receptor beta chain was carried out in a study of cytomegalovirus exposure and HLA in healthy donors. In the study overall: Earlier, 100 million or so unique TCR beta sequences were recovered from 170 million or so T cells by an analysis.

With 60 Vbeta and 13 Jbeta primers, the PCR was carried out. Methods used by the authors: Approximately 9.9 million of 75 million to 85 million unique TCR beta chains were shared, per a later count. Repertoires were generated with immunoSEQ multiplex PCR, while TCRdb's copy carries only in-frame clones and drops some. From that table come the V and J calls and clone size; the DNA was used to work out D and trimming. The table shows 130,000 to 150,000 clones, with just under 85% occurring only once. As regards this clone: Its specificity is unknown.

Findings of the study overall: Most of the TCR beta V segments (in an earlier analysis) were productive either about 90% or about 30% of the time. An Asian-associated ancestry cluster reportedly showed fewer N-insertions than the approximately 630-donor mean in a later analysis.

Germline V lookup: CDR1 SGHRS, CDR2 YFSETQ. The CDR3 sequence is 15 residues long. The trim removed 6 bases at V and 5 bases at J, leaving 8 bases unmatched. This sequence originates from an older woman in good health and CMV-seropositive. Sequencing was carried out using PBMCs. The V and J genes are TRBV5-1 and TRBJ1-4, with 9 nucleotides matching TRBD1. The CDR3 region is CASKESGTGNEKLFF. In DNA, the CDR3 is TGCGCCAGCAAGGAGTCCGGGACAGGGAATGAAAAACTGTTTTTT.